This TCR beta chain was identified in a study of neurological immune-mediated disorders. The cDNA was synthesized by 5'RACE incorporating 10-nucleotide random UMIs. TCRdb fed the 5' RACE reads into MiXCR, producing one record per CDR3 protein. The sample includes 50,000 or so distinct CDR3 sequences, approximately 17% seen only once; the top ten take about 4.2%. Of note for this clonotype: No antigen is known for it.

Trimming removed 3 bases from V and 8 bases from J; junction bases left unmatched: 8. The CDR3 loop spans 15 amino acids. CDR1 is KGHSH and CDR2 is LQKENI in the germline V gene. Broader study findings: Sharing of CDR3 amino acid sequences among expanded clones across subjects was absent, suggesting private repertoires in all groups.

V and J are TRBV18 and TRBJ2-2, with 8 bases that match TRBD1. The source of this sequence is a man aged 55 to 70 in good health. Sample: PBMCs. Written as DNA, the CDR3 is TGTGCCAGCTCACCCCAAGACAGGGGATCAGGGGAGCTGTTTTTT. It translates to CASSPQDRGSGELFF.